This is a list of T cell receptor beta chains from one sample in a study of OX40 agonist ivuxolimab in advanced cancers. Data came from immunoSEQ multiplex PCR; TCRdb stores just in-frame clones and leaves some out. The data contain fewer than 30,000 clones, roughly 76% of them seen just once; the ten biggest clones take up 14%. The specimen was CD4+ or CD8+ T cells sorted from blood, collected in a trial of the OX40 agonist ivuxolimab. These receptors came from an adult with an advanced solid tumor such as melanoma, head and neck, liver or kidney cancer. Each CDR3 is given with its conserved first and last residue. A D gene is named only where the DNA matches it firmly. Clone sizes are given selectively: once, few, many, or a class where the clone is expanded.

D gene	CDR3 length	clone size	V gene	J gene	CDR3 DNA	CDR3 protein
.	15	.	TRBV30	TRBJ1-3	TGTGCCTGGAGCGGGGACCCCGGTGGCAGAAACACCATATATTTT	CAWSGDPGGRNTIYF
TRBD1	15	.	TRBV19	TRBJ2-7	TGTGCCAGTAGACAGACAGGGGAGTTCGGCTACGAGCAGTACTTC	CASRQTGEFGYEQYF
.	18	once	TRBV7-9	TRBJ1-1	TGTGCCAGCAGCTTAGACATGCGACGGCCAGGGGCAGACACTGAAGCTTTCTTT	CASSLDMRRPGADTEAFF
.	14	.	TRBV4-3	TRBJ1-4	TGCGCCAGCAGCCGCCGGGGAAGAAATGAAAAACTGTTTTTT	CASSRRGRNEKLFF
.	13	.	TRBV27	TRBJ1-1	TGTGCCAGCAGTTTATATGTGAACACTGAAGCTTTCTTT	CASSLYVNTEAFF
.	15	.	TRBV9	TRBJ2-1	TGTGCCAGCAGCGTAGTTGGGGCCCTTAGGCATGAGCAGTTCTTC	CASSVVGALRHEQFF
.	13	.	TRBV19	TRBJ2-2	TGTGCCAGTAGTATCACCATAGGCGGGGAGCTGTTTTTT	CASSITIGGELFF
TRBD2	15	.	TRBV7-2	TRBJ2-5	TGTGCCAGCAGCCTTCGGTTAGCGGGGAAAGAGACCCAGTACTTC	CASSLRLAGKETQYF
.	15	.	TRBV5-4	TRBJ2-7	TGTGCCAGCAGCCCCCGGGACAAGAGCTCCTACGAGCAGTACTTC	CASSPRDKSSYEQYF
.	16	few	TRBV9	TRBJ1-1	TGTGCCAGCAGCGTAGGGCCTTCCGAGGGTTACACTGAAGCTTTCTTT	CASSVGPSEGYTEAFF
.	14	.	TRBV27	TRBJ2-7	TGTGCCAGCAGTTTATTCCAGGGAGCCTACGAGCAGTACTTC	CASSLFQGAYEQYF
TRBD1	17	.	TRBV19	TRBJ1-4	TGTGCCAGTAGTAGAGTGGGCCGGGACAGGCCTGATGAAAAACTGTTTTTT	CASSRVGRDRPDEKLFF
.	15	.	TRBV6-5	TRBJ1-2	TGTGCCAGCAGTTACAAAGGCAGTCTTAACTATGGCTACACCTTC	CASSYKGSLNYGYTF
TRBD1	13	.	TRBV6-5	TRBJ1-1	TGTGCCAGCGGACAGGGGGTAAACACTGAAGCTTTCTTT	CASGQGVNTEAFF
TRBD1	14	once	TRBV5-1	TRBJ1-4	TGCGCCAGCAGCCGCCGGGACAGTACCGAAAAACTGTTTTTT	CASSRRDSTEKLFF
.	15	.	TRBV4-3	TRBJ2-2	TGCGCCAGCAGCCAAGATGAGTTGTACACCGGGGAGCTGTTTTTT	CASSQDELYTGELFF
.	17	.	TRBV7-8	TRBJ1-4	TGTGCCAGCAGCTTAGACTGGTCGGGTTGGAAGGATGAAAAACTGTTTTTT	CASSLDWSGWKDEKLFF
TRBD2	15	.	TRBV7-2	TRBJ2-5	TGTGCCAGCAGCCGTTGGCGGGGGAAACAAGAGACCCAGTACTTC	CASSRWRGKQETQYF
TRBD1	15	once	TRBV19	TRBJ2-7	TGTGCCAGTAGTATCGGGACAGGAGACTCCTACGAGCAGTACTTC	CASSIGTGDSYEQYF
TRBD1	17	.	TRBV25-1	TRBJ1-3	TGTGCCAGCAGTGAATATGGGGGCAGGGGGCCTGGAAACACCATATATTTT	CASSEYGGRGPGNTIYF
.	15	.	TRBV29-1	TRBJ2-7	TGCAGCGTTGAACGTCTATCGGGGGGCACCTACGAGCAGTACTTC	CSVERLSGGTYEQYF
TRBD2	17	.	TRBV19	TRBJ2-2	TGTGCCAGTAGTATACCAGCGGGGGGCCTAAAAACCGGGGAGCTGTTTTTT	CASSIPAGGLKTGELFF
TRBD2	15	few	TRBV9	TRBJ2-7	TGTGCCAGCAGCGTAGAGGCTAGCGGATACTACGAGCAGTACTTC	CASSVEASGYYEQYF
.	12	once	TRBV2	TRBJ2-7	TGTGCCAGCAACTTACAGGGTCGCGAGCAGTACTTC	CASNLQGREQYF
TRBD2	15	.	TRBV15	TRBJ2-2	TGTGCCACCAGCAGAGAGACTAGCCAGGCCGGGGAGCTGTTTTTT	CATSRETSQAGELFF
.	17	.	TRBV19	TRBJ2-1	TGTGCCAGTAGTATGTGGGGGGGCCTTGTGTCCTACAATGAGCAGTTCTTC	CASSMWGGLVSYNEQFF
.	13	medium-sized	TRBV6-5	TRBJ2-7	TGTGCCAGCAGTTATAACTACGGTTACGAGCAGTACTTC	CASSYNYGYEQYF
.	13	.	TRBV9	TRBJ2-5	TGTGCCAGCAGCGTAAGAACCCAAGAGACCCAGTACTTC	CASSVRTQETQYF
.	19	.	TRBV12-5	TRBJ2-6	TGTGCTAGTGTCCCCTCCCCGGGGCAGGTCCGTGGTGGGGCCAACGTCCTGACTTTC	CASVPSPGQVRGGANVLTF
.	17	.	TRBV11-2	TRBJ2-7	TGTGCCAGCAGCTTAGTAGGCAACGAAATACCGTCCTACGAGCAGTACTTC	CASSLVGNEIPSYEQYF
.	13	.	TRBV5-6	TRBJ1-4	TGTGCCAGCAGCTTGGATGCAGACGAAAAACTGTTTTTT	CASSLDADEKLFF
TRBD2	18	.	TRBV5-4	TRBJ2-3	TGTGCCACCACAGACGGGCTAGCGGGGGGAACTAGCACAGATACGCAGTATTTT	CATTDGLAGGTSTDTQYF
.	13	.	TRBV6-5	TRBJ2-2	TGTGCCATAGGACTAACCTTCACCGGGGAGCTGTTTTTT	CAIGLTFTGELFF
.	15	.	TRBV7-8	TRBJ2-5	TGTGCCAGCAGCTTCTACTTGGCAACGAAAGAGACCCAGTACTTC	CASSFYLATKETQYF
.	13	.	TRBV27	TRBJ2-7	TGTGCCAGCAGTTTGACAGCGGCGTACGAGCAGTACTTC	CASSLTAAYEQYF
.	14	.	TRBV11-2	TRBJ1-4	TGTGCCAGCAGCCCCCCGGGGGTAAATGAAAAACTGTTTTTT	CASSPPGVNEKLFF
.	16	.	TRBV7-2	TRBJ1-1	TGTGCCAGCAGCTTACCCTTCGACACCCTTAAGCCTGAAGCTTTCTTT	CASSLPFDTLKPEAFF
TRBD2	15	few	TRBV7-3	TRBJ2-3	TGTGCCAGCAGCTCCTTAGCGGGGGGCACAGATACGCAGTATTTT	CASSSLAGGTDTQYF
TRBD1	13	.	TRBV2	TRBJ2-7	TGTGCCAGCCGCCGACAGGGACGTTGGGAGCAGTACTTC	CASRRQGRWEQYF
.	11	.	TRBV7-2	TRBJ2-7	TGTGCCAGCAGCTTATCGAGCGAGCAGTACTTC	CASSLSSEQYF
.	18	.	TRBV12-1	TRBJ1-2	TGTGCCAGCAGCTCACCCCCTTACAACACAGGGTTAGACTATGGCTACACCTTC	CASSSPPYNTGLDYGYTF